The 8 T cell receptor beta chains below all came from one sample that was sequenced in a study of T cells after yellow fever vaccination. TCRdb reprocessed the 5' RACE reads via MiXCR and lists one record per CDR3 protein. The data hold some 250,000 distinct CDR3 sequences, with about 7.1% observed a single time. Source: CD4+ T cells sorted from PBMCs, taken 15 days after the yellow fever booster vaccination. Receptors were obtained from a man aged 25 to 45 who received the YFV17D yellow fever vaccine.

This clonotype was detected a few times. The chain has TRBV28 and TRBJ2-7; TRBD2 aligns across 8 bases. Germline V lookup: CDR1 MDHEN, CDR2 SYDVKM. CDR3 length: 14 residues. Trimming took 2 bases from V and 5 from J; bases not matched to a gene: 5. This CDR3 is CASSLIAGGNEQYF. The CDR3 DNA reads TGTGCCAGCAGTTTAATCGCGGGAGGAAACGAGCAGTACTTC.

V usage is TRBV7-2 and J usage is TRBJ2-1, with no clear D. The CDR3 has 12 amino acids. The germline gives CDR1 SGHTA, CDR2 FQGNSA. Trimming took 6 bases from V and 5 from J, leaving 8 bases between them. CDR3 in amino acids: CASSVPDNEQFF. CDR3 nucleotide sequence: TGTGCCAGCAGTGTACCGGACAATGAGCAGTTCTTC.

This clonotype occurred many times. The J gene is TRBJ2-3, the V gene TRBV5-5, with a weak D call TRBD2 (5 bases). V was shortened by 6 bases and J by 3 bases, with 20 bases between the two germline ends. Germline V gene data show CDR1 as SGHKS and CDR2 as YYEKEE (reference sequence). This CDR3 has 16 amino acids. DNA for the CDR3: TGTGCCAGCACCCAATCTATCCTGGCGGGTACAGATACGCAGTATTTT. As protein: CASTQSILAGTDTQYF. The full variable domain, rest sourced from reference TRBV5-5 and TRBJ2-3, is DAGVTQSPTHLIKTRGQQVTLRCSPISGHKSVSWYQQVLGQGPQFIFQYYEKEERGRGNFPDRFSARQFPNYSSELNVNALLLGDSALYLCASTQSILAGTDTQYFGPGTRLTVL.

There are a few counts of this clonotype. The chain uses TRBV5-1 and TRBJ2-1; D perhaps matches TRBD2 (6 bases). V was trimmed by 0 bases and J by 8 bases, leaving 18 bases between them. Germline loops: CDR1 SGHRS, CDR2 YFSETQ. CDR3 length: 16 residues. Here the CDR3 reads CASSLAGSGGLDEQFF. For the CDR3, the DNA is TGCGCCAGCAGCTTGGCGGGTAGCGGAGGGCTAGATGAGCAGTTCTTC.

The V call is TRBV27, the J call TRBJ1-5, with D hard to call. Per germline, CDR1 MNHEY and CDR2 SMNVEV (reference sequence). CDR3 length: 8 residues. V was clipped by 11 bases and J by 7 bases, with 3 bases between them. The CDR3 loop reads CAGQPQHF. CDR3 coding DNA: TGTGCCGGGCAGCCCCAGCATTTT.

This clonotype was picked up a small number of times. V usage is TRBV30 and J usage is TRBJ2-7, with TRBD2 matching 7 bases. Germline V gene sequence: CDR1 GTSNPN, CDR2 SVGIG (reference sequence). The CDR3 totals 12 residues. Trimming cost V 3 bases and J 9 bases; bases outside gene matches: 8. CDR3 coding DNA: TGTGCCTGGAGCAGGACTAGTGATTGGCAGTACTTC. Translated, it gives CAWSRTSDWQYF.

This clonotype was seen more than once but under ten times. This rearrangement joins TRBV3-1 to TRBJ1-2; D is unresolved. With 3 bases removed from V and 4 bases from J, the gap between germline ends came to 12 bases. The germline gives CDR1 LGHDT, CDR2 YNNKEL (reference sequence). CDR3 length equals 14 residues. The CDR3 protein is CASSHLQISYGYTF. Here the CDR3 DNA reads TGTGCCAGCAGCCATCTACAGATTTCCTATGGCTACACCTTC.

This clonotype was observed a handful of times. V is TRBV19 and J is TRBJ1-2; D is perhaps TRBD1 (5 bases). CDR1 LNHDA and CDR2 SQIVND come from the germline V gene (reference sequence). The V and J ends lost 6 bases and 4 bases respectively, with 12 bases between them. This CDR3 has 13 residues. This CDR3 is CASSSRGRYGYTF. CDR3 sequence (DNA): TGTGCCAGTAGCTCAAGGGGTCGCTATGGCTACACCTTC.